This T cell receptor (beta chain) was identified in a study of Graves' ophthalmopathy and Graves' hyperthyroidism. General observations from the study: The blood repertoire also included most expanded thyroid clonotypes above 0.001 frequency. Cross-validated, the 13-signature model showed 87.88%/81.08% sensitivity/specificity, and 80%/75% in the test set.

The authors amplified TCR beta CDR3 regions, and they did so from RNA transcripts for repertoire sequencing. HTBI-primed first-round RT-PCR preceded second-round multiplex PCR. MiXCR, applied by TCRdb to the multiplex PCR reads, yields one record per CDR3 protein. The table has around 1,000,000 distinct CDR3 sequences, around a third seen once. This clonotype was recorded at least ten times. Its specificity is unknown. The ends lost 5 bases at V and 0 bases at J; junction bases unmatched: 9. The CDR3 extends over 16 amino acids. Germline-derived CDR1 and CDR2 are SEHNR and FQNEAQ (reference sequence). The hyperthyroidism patients, aged 18 to 65, had been newly diagnosed, with under 2 months' duration. Uncontrolled infections, other autoimmune diseases, pregnancy or lactation barred patients from enrollment.

The source of this sequence is an adult man with Graves' hyperthyroidism. The rearrangement links TRBV7-9 to TRBJ1-1; 7 nucleotides agree with TRBD1. Sequencing input: peripheral blood or thyroid tissue (not recorded which). CDR3 residues: CASSPRQGEMNTEAFF. The CDR3 coding sequence is TGTGCCAGCAGCCCCAGACAGGGAGAAATGAACACTGAAGCTTTCTTT. Using reference TRBV7-9 and TRBJ1-1 for the parts outside the CDR3, the full variable domain is DTGVSQNPRHKITKRGQNVTFRCDPISEHNRLYWYRQTLGQGPEFLTYFQNEAQLEKSRLLSDRFSAERPKGSFSTLEIQRTEQGDSAMYLCASSPRQGEMNTEAFFGQGTRLTVV.